This entry lists 6 T cell receptor beta chains sequenced from one sample in a study of tumor-infiltrating lymphocytes in primary liver carcinoma. From approximately 500 ng total RNA, TCR beta cDNA was generated with a primer in the constant region. Researchers made the TCR beta libraries by running three nested multiplex PCR rounds with slightly modified ARM-PCR. Both of the initial two PCR rounds ran for nine to ten cycles and employed TRBV1-TRBV30 forward primers alongside a C-beta reverse primer. TCRdb ran MiXCR on the multiplex PCR reads and lists one entry per CDR3 protein. The table has just under 55,000 distinct CDR3 sequences, around three quarters seen once. It was from roughly 20-30 mg of unsorted bulk tissue that RNA and DNA were co-extracted. Sequences were obtained from liver tumor tissue from sampling region 2. The subset here: tumor region T2, inferior pole. These receptors were taken from a man aged 40-55 years with primary liver carcinoma and hepatitis B virus infection.

Comment on this clonotype: This likely comes from a read error, as the CDR3 has no conserved phenylalanine or tryptophan at its end. The chain has TRBV6-1 and TRBJ2-1; TRBD1 aligns across 7 bases. V lost 10 bases, J lost 9 bases, and 9 bases stayed unmatched. This CDR3 contains 12 residues. Germline V lookup: CDR1 MNHNS, CDR2 SASEGT. Written as DNA, the CDR3 is TGTGCCACGAGACAGGGATGGAGTGAGCAGTTCCTC. This gives the protein CATRQGWSEQFL.

The chain carries TRBV6-5 and TRBJ2-2, with 10 positions matching TRBD2. J lost 16 bases, V lost 4 bases, and 18 bases had no gene match. Germline V gene data show CDR1 as MNHEY and CDR2 as SVGAGI. The length of the CDR3 is 16 residues. CDR3 loop: CASSSLSGRATWEPFF. The CDR3 coding sequence is TGTGCCAGCAGTTCCTTGAGCGGGAGGGCTACCTGGGAACCGTTTTTT.

In regard to this clonotype: A much larger clonotype is one base distant, so this may be a read error. J is TRBJ2-6 and V is TRBV30, with TRBD1 identical over 7 bases. The CDR3 is made up of 16 amino acids. Looked up from germline, CDR1 is GTSNPN and CDR2 is SVGIG (reference sequence). The CDR3 DNA reads TGTACCTGGAGTGTAGACAGGGCCCCTAGGGCCAACGTCCTGACTTTC. Its translation is CTWSVDRAPRANVLTF.

As for this clonotype: The junction does not match germline at one end; this may be a read error. V and J are TRBV11-2 and TRBJ2-3; D is undetermined. The length of the CDR3 is 14 residues. Germline loops: CDR1 SGHAT, CDR2 FQNNGV. The CDR3 loop reads CASSPGSPSDMQYF. For the CDR3, the DNA is TGTGCCAGCAGTCCGGGTTCCCCGTCAGATATGCAGTATTTT.

CDR3 amino acids: CSARESDRGGNQPQHF. CDR3 nucleotide sequence: TGCAGTGCTAGAGAGTCAGACAGGGGCGGCAATCAGCCCCAGCATTTT. This chain connects TRBV20-1 to TRBJ1-5; 8 bases line up with TRBD1. Germline CDR1 reads DFQATT; CDR2 reads SNEGSKA (reference sequence). This CDR3 has 16 residues. V gave up 0 bases and J gave up 2 bases; unmatched junction bases: 6.

In its sample, this clonotype was seen a few times. The J gene is TRBJ2-6, the V gene TRBV19, with 7 bases aligning to TRBD1. CDR3 length: 19 residues. V was pared by 3 bases and J by 4 bases, with 15 bases of the junction left unmatched. Germline CDR1 is LNHDA and CDR2 is SQIVND (reference sequence). The DNA of the CDR3 is TGTGCCAGTAGTATCGCCGGGACAGCCTCCCACACAGGGGCCAACGTCCTGACTTTC. Amino acids: CASSIAGTASHTGANVLTF.